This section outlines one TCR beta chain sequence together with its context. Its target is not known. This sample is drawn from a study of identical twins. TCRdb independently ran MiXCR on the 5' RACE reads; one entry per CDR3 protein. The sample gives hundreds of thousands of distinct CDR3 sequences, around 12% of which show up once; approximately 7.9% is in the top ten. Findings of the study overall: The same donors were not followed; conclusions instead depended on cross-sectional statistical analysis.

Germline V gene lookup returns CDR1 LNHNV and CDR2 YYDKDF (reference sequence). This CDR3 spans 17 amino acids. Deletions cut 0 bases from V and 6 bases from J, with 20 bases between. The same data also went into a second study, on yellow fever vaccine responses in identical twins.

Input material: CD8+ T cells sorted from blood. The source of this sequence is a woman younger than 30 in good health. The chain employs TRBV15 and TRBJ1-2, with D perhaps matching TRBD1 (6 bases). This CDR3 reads CATSRDRGGHGLDGYTF. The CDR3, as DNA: TGTGCCACCAGCAGAGATAGGGGGGGTCATGGGCTCGATGGCTACACCTTC.